This T cell receptor beta chain was recovered during a study of control samples from healthy donors and cancer patients. Germline lookup yields CDR1 SGHNT and CDR2 YENEEA. This CDR3 region has 15 residues. The V segment lost 5 bases and the J segment 0 bases; nucleotides outside the gene matches: 4. Libraries were prepared by immunoSEQ multiplex PCR; TCRdb keeps only in-frame clonotypes and omits some of them. The repertoire holds more than 95,000 clones, with around 88% as singletons. The source material was PBMCs. The chain couples TRBV11-3 to TRBJ2-5; 9 nucleotides line up with TRBD2. The sequence was obtained from a man aged 55-75 years with lung cancer. The chain's CDR3 is CASSDSGGYQETQYF. CDR3 in DNA: TGTGCCAGCAGCGACAGCGGGGGGTACCAAGAGACCCAGTACTTC.